This is a list of T cell receptor beta chains from one sample in a study of blood T cell repertoires in COVID-19. Sequenced by immunoSEQ multiplex PCR; TCRdb stores in-frame clones only, minus some. The sample holds around 79,000 clones, approximately 90% seen once. The specimen was peripheral blood. The receptors were gathered from an older man with active or convalescent COVID-19. Both conserved end residues are part of each CDR3. Each record gives: V gene, clone size, J gene, D gene, CDR3 protein, CDR3 DNA. The D gene is left open where the match is weak. Only some rows state a clone size, as once, few, many or a class for expanded clones.

TRBV28,.,TRBJ1-1,TRBD1,CASSLGQAPHTEAFF,TGTGCCAGCAGTTTGGGACAGGCACCGCACACTGAAGCTTTCTTT
TRBV6-5,.,TRBJ2-7,TRBD2,CASSFRTGGSYEQYF,TGTGCCAGCAGTTTCAGGACCGGGGGGTCCTACGAGCAGTACTTC
TRBV7-2,.,TRBJ2-5,.,CASSLGQETQYF,TGTGCCAGCAGCCTCGGGCAAGAGACCCAGTACTTC
TRBV5-1,.,TRBJ1-4,.,CASSLRAGSGEKLFF,TGCGCCAGCAGCTTGCGAGCGGGCAGCGGGGAAAAACTGTTTTTT
TRBV24-1,.,TRBJ2-2,.,CATSAQGRDTGELFF,TGTGCCACCAGTGCACAGGGCCGAGACACCGGGGAGCTGTTTTTT
TRBV11-2,.,TRBJ2-7,TRBD2,CASSLSGTSGYEQYF,TGTGCCAGCAGCTTATCCGGGACTAGCGGCTACGAGCAGTACTTC
TRBV30,.,TRBJ2-3,TRBD1,CAWSRGLTDTQYF,TGTGCCTGGAGCAGGGGGCTCACAGATACGCAGTATTTT
TRBV30,once,TRBJ2-3,.,CAWSVHALGQYF,TGTGCCTGGAGTGTACACGCCCTAGGGCAGTATTTT
TRBV7-9,.,TRBJ2-1,TRBD1,CASSYDRDLFF,TGTGCCAGCAGCTATGACAGGGATCTGTTCTTC
TRBV9,.,TRBJ2-7,TRBD1,CASSPRQGAYEQYF,TGTGCCAGCAGCCCACGACAGGGAGCTTACGAGCAGTACTTC
TRBV28,.,TRBJ1-1,TRBD1,CASRGTGGKTEAFF,TGTGCCAGCAGGGGGACAGGGGGCAAAACTGAAGCTTTCTTT
TRBV30,once,TRBJ1-4,TRBD1,CAWERQGRNEKLFF,TGTGCCTGGGAAAGACAGGGTCGTAATGAAAAACTGTTTTTT
TRBV9,.,TRBJ1-5,.,CASSVGGSGNQPQHF,TGTGCCAGCAGCGTTGGGGGGTCGGGCAATCAGCCCCAGCATTTT
TRBV20-1,.,TRBJ2-7,.,CSMRSGLEQYF,TGCAGTATGAGAAGCGGACTCGAGCAGTACTTC
TRBV4-2,.,TRBJ2-3,TRBD2,CASSQVGLADTDTQYF,TGTGCCAGCAGCCAAGTCGGGCTAGCGGACACAGATACGCAGTATTTT
TRBV11-3,.,TRBJ1-3,.,CASSLGGRRGNTIYF,TGTGCCAGCAGCTTAGGGGGGCGACGCGGAAACACCATATATTTT
TRBV5-1,.,TRBJ1-3,.,CASSMQGNENTIYF,TGCGCCAGCAGCATGCAGGGTAACGAGAACACCATATATTTT
TRBV28,.,TRBJ2-1,TRBD1,CASVTGTGQYNEQFF,TGTGCCAGTGTAACCGGGACAGGGCAATACAATGAGCAGTTCTTC
TRBV28,few,TRBJ2-7,TRBD2,CASIGTSGSYEQYF,TGTGCCAGCATCGGGACTAGCGGGAGTTACGAGCAGTACTTC
TRBV10-2,once,TRBJ2-1,TRBD2,CASRQTSGQVNEQFF,TGCGCCAGCCGCCAGACTAGCGGTCAAGTCAATGAGCAGTTCTTC
TRBV5-1,once,TRBJ2-6,.,CASSLGRYRVSGANVLTF,TGCGCCAGCAGCTTAGGGAGATACAGGGTATCTGGGGCCAACGTCCTGACTTTC
TRBV30,.,TRBJ1-2,.,CAWNPVYGYTF,TGTGCCTGGAATCCAGTGTATGGCTACACCTTC
TRBV30,few,TRBJ1-6,.,CAWSPTTASPLHF,TGTGCCTGGAGTCCCACGACAGCTTCACCCCTCCACTTT
TRBV9,.,TRBJ2-4,TRBD1,CASSPGQGAAKNIQYF,TGTGCCAGCAGCCCGGGACAGGGGGCGGCCAAAAACATTCAGTACTTC
TRBV28,.,TRBJ2-7,.,CASSRGSAWYEQYF,TGTGCCAGCAGTCGGGGTAGCGCGTGGTACGAGCAGTACTTC
TRBV7-9,.,TRBJ1-2,.,CASSLPPGNRYGYTF,TGTGCCAGCAGCTTACCTCCCGGGAACCGCTATGGCTACACCTTC
TRBV6-2/TRBV6-3,once,TRBJ2-1,TRBD2,CASSPLGLAGLNEQFF,TGTGCCAGCAGTCCCCTGGGACTAGCGGGCTTGAATGAGCAGTTCTTC
TRBV11-2,.,TRBJ2-3,.,CASSLDTLARDTQYF,TGTGCCAGCAGCTTAGATACGCTAGCAAGAGATACGCAGTATTTT
TRBV5-4,.,TRBJ1-5,.,CASSLYREGGGNQPQHF,TGTGCCAGCAGCTTGTACAGGGAGGGGGGTGGCAATCAGCCCCAGCATTTT
TRBV28,.,TRBJ1-2,TRBD1,CASTDRELYGYTF,TGTGCCAGTACGGACAGGGAACTCTATGGCTACACCTTC
TRBV2,.,TRBJ2-1,TRBD2,CASSSGRGNEQFF,TGTGCCAGCAGTAGCGGGAGAGGCAATGAGCAGTTCTTC
TRBV19,.,TRBJ2-3,TRBD1,CASSKRPGTGVSTDTQYF,TGTGCCAGTAGTAAAAGACCGGGGACAGGGGTATCCACAGATACGCAGTATTTT
TRBV10-2,.,TRBJ2-5,TRBD2,CASSLIAGPQETQYF,TGCGCCAGCAGCTTAATAGCGGGACCGCAAGAGACCCAGTACTTC
TRBV4-2,.,TRBJ2-1,.,CASSQTVSPYNEQFF,TGTGCCAGCAGCCAGACCGTTAGCCCCTACAATGAGCAGTTCTTC
TRBV6-5,.,TRBJ1-3,TRBD1,CASRAPDRGGNTIYF,TGTGCCAGCAGGGCCCCCGACAGGGGTGGAAACACCATATATTTT
TRBV7-9,once,TRBJ2-5,.,CASSGTGIKTQYF,TGTGCCAGCAGCGGAACAGGGATAAAGACCCAGTACTTC
TRBV28,.,TRBJ1-1,.,CASSVDGATNTEAFF,TGTGCCAGCAGTGTCGACGGAGCAACTAACACTGAAGCTTTCTTT
TRBV19,.,TRBJ2-2,TRBD2,CASRPGVGRATGELFF,TGTGCCAGCCGGCCCGGGGTCGGGAGGGCCACCGGGGAGCTGTTTTTT
TRBV10-3,.,TRBJ1-1,TRBD1,CAIRKTGGNTEAFF,TGTGCCATCAGGAAGACAGGGGGGAACACTGAAGCTTTCTTT
TRBV9,.,TRBJ1-5,.,CASSPRDGGGPQHF,TGTGCCAGCAGCCCCAGGGACGGGGGAGGGCCCCAGCATTTT
TRBV29-1,.,TRBJ1-2,TRBD1,CSVGTGTGASYGYTF,TGCAGCGTCGGAACCGGGACAGGGGCATCCTATGGCTACACCTTC
TRBV27,.,TRBJ2-7,.,CASSLERGSNEQYF,TGTGCCAGCAGTTTGGAGAGGGGGAGCAACGAGCAGTACTTC
TRBV18,once,TRBJ2-4,.,CASSPQGRGAKNIQYF,TGTGCCAGCTCACCCCAGGGAAGGGGGGCCAAAAACATTCAGTACTTC
TRBV24-1,.,TRBJ1-5,.,CATSDGGRPQHF,TGTGCCACCAGTGATGGCGGTCGGCCCCAGCATTTT
TRBV28,.,TRBJ1-1,.,CASQSGGGMNTEAFF,TGTGCCAGCCAAAGTGGGGGGGGCATGAACACTGAAGCTTTCTTT
TRBV19,.,TRBJ1-1,.,CASSFRAGWEDTEAFF,TGTGCCAGTAGTTTCCGGGCAGGGTGGGAGGACACTGAAGCTTTCTTT
TRBV5-1,.,TRBJ2-2,.,CASSLSQVTGELFF,TGCGCCAGCAGCTTGAGCCAGGTCACCGGGGAGCTGTTTTTT
TRBV6-2/TRBV6-3,.,TRBJ2-7,.,CASSSGRYYEQYF,TGTGCCAGCAGTTCGGGGAGGTACTACGAGCAGTACTTC
TRBV7-9,.,TRBJ1-4,TRBD1,CASSSTGGVNEKLFF,TGTGCCAGCAGCTCGACAGGGGGCGTTAATGAAAAACTGTTTTTT
TRBV24-1,.,TRBJ2-1,.,CATSRANEQFF,TGTGCCACCAGCAGGGCTAATGAGCAGTTCTTC
TRBV7-9,once,TRBJ1-1,TRBD1,CASSPGQGTEAFF,TGTGCCAGCAGCCCGGGACAGGGCACTGAAGCTTTCTTT